This T cell receptor beta chain was obtained from a study of blood T cell repertoires in COVID-19. Participants were aged about 18 to 95 years, lived in over 20 US areas, and enrolled virtually. Participants had their cohort set by participant-reported clinical history. This clone was seen just once. Generated by immunoSEQ multiplex PCR, the TCRdb table keeps only in-frame clones and is missing some. Of approximately 200,000 clones listed, around 81% are singletons. The clonotype originates from a middle-aged woman with acute COVID-19. Source material: PBMCs or T cells enriched from blood (not recorded which).

DNA of the CDR3: TGTGCCAGCAGCGTATACAGACTAGCGCAAACCTACGAGCAGTACTTC. It translates to CASSVYRLAQTYEQYF. The chain recombines TRBV9 with TRBJ2-7; 8 nucleotides align to TRBD2. The CDR3 spans 16 residues. J gave up 2 bases and V 1 base, and 8 bases lay outside the gene matches. Germline values: CDR1 SGDLS, CDR2 YYNGEE.